This TCR beta chain was found in a study of STAT5B mutations in CD4+ large granular lymphocyte leukemia. Generated by immunoSEQ multiplex PCR, the TCRdb table keeps only in-frame clones and is missing some. The sample records 24,000 or so clones, 70% to 80% being singletons. This CDR3 is 15 amino acids long. V was pared by 6 bases and J by 9 bases, with 21 bases between. The V gene's germline CDR1 is MDHEN and CDR2 SYDVKM. The sequence came from a human donor in good health. The sequencing sample was made of CD4+ T cells from blood buffy coats. This rearrangement joins TRBV28 to TRBJ1-5; D not certain. The CDR3 loop is CASSAKRRPPGPQHF. In DNA form, the CDR3 reads TGTGCCAGCAGCGCGAAACGAAGGCCCCCAGGGCCCCAGCATTTT. The full variable domain, completed using reference TRBV28 and TRBJ1-5, is DVKVTQSSRYLVKRTGEKVFLECVQDMDHENMFWYRQDPGLGLRLIYFSYDVKMKEKGDIPEGYSVSREKKERFSLILESASTNQTSMYLCASSAKRRPPGPQHFGDGTRLSIL.